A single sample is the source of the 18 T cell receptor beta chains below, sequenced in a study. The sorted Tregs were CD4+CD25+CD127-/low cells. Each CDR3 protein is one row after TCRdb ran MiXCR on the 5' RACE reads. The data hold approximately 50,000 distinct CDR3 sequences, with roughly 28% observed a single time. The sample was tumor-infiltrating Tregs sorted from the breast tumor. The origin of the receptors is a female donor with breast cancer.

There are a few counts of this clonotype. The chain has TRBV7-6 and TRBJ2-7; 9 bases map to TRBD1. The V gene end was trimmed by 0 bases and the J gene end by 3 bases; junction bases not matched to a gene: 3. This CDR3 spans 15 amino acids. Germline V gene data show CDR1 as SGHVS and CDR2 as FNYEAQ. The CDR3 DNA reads TGTGCCAGCAGCTTAGCGGCGACAGGGGGCTACGAGCAGTACTTC. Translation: CASSLAATGGYEQYF.

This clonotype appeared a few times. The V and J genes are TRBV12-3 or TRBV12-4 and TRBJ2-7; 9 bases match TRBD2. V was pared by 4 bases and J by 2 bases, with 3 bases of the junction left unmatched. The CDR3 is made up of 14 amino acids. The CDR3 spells CASSSRTSAYEQYF. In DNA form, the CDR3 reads TGTGCCAGCAGTTCGCGGACTAGCGCCTACGAGCAGTACTTC.

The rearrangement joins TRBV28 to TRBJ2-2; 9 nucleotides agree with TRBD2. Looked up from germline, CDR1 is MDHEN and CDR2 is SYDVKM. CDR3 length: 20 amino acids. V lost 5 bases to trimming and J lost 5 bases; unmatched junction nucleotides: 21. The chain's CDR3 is CASSPFQRKQREDNTGELFF. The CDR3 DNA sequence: TGTGCCAGCAGTCCATTCCAACGAAAACAGCGGGAGGATAATACCGGGGAGCTGTTTTTT. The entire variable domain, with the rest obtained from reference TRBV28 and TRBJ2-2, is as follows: DVKVTQSSRYLVKRTGEKVFLECVQDMDHENMFWYRQDPGLGLRLIYFSYDVKMKEKGDIPEGYSVSREKKERFSLILESASTNQTSMYLCASSPFQRKQREDNTGELFFGEGSRLTVL.

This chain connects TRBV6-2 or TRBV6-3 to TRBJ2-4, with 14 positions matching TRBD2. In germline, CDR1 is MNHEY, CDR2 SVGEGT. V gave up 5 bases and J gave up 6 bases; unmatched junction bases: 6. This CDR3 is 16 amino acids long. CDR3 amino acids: CASSRGLAGGGNIQYF. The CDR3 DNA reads TGTGCCAGCAGTAGAGGACTAGCGGGAGGCGGAAACATTCAGTACTTC.

The CDR3 DNA reads TGTGCCAGCAGTTACGAAGGCGGGAGTTTCCCCTACGAGCAGTACTTC. Translated, it gives CASSYEGGSFPYEQYF. The rearrangement links TRBV6-2 or TRBV6-3 to TRBJ2-7, with 7 positions matching TRBD2. The germline V gene has CDR1 MNHEY and CDR2 SVGEGT. J lost 2 bases, V lost 2 bases, and 9 bases had no gene match. CDR3 length: 16 residues.

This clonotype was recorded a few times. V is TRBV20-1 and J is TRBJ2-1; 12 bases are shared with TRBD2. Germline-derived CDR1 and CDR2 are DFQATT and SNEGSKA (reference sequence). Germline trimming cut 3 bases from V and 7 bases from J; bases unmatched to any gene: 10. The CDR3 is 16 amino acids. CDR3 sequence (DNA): TGCAGTGCTAGTCGTTCCGGGACTAGCGGGCTGAATGAGCAGTTCTTC. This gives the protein CSASRSGTSGLNEQFF.

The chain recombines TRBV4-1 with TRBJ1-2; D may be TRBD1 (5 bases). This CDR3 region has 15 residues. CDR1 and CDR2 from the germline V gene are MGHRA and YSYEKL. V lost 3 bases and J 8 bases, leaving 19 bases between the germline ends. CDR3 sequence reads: CASSQAGTGRRGYTF. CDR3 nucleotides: TGCGCCAGCAGCCAGGCCGGGACGGGTAGGAGGGGCTACACCTTC.

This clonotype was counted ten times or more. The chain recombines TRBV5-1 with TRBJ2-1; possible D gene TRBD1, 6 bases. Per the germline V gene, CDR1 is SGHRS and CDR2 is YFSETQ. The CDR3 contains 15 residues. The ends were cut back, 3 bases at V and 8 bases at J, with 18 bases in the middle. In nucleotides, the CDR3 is TGCGCCAGCAGCTCGTCCGGGCCCAGGGGCGATGAGCAGTTCTTC. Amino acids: CASSSSGPRGDEQFF.

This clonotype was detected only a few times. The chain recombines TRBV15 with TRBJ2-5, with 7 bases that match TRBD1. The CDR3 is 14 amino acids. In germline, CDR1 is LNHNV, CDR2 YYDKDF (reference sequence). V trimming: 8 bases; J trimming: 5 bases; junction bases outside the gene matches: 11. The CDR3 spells CATLRGSTGETQYF. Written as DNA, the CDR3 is TGTGCCACCCTCAGGGGGTCCACCGGGGAGACCCAGTACTTC. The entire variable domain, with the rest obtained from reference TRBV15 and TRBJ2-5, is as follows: DAMVIQNPRYQVTQFGKPVTLSCSQTLNHNVMYWYQQKSSQAPKLLFHYYDKDFNNEADTPDNFQSRRPNTSFCFLDIRSPGLGDTAMYLCATLRGSTGETQYFGPGTRLLVL.

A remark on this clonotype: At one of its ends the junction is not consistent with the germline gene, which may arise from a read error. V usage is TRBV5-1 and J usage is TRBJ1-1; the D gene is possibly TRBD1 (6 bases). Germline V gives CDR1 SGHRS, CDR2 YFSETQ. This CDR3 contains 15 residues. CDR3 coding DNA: TGCGTCAGCAGCTTGACAGGTCTCATGAACACTGAAGCTTTCTTT. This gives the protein CVSSLTGLMNTEAFF.

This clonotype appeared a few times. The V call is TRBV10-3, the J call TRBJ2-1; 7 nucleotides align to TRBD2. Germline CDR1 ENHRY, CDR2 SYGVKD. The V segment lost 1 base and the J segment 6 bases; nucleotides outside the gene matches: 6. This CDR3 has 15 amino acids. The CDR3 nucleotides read TGTGCCATCAGTGAGTGGGCGGGAGTAGTCAATGAGCAGTTCTTC. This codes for CAISEWAGVVNEQFF.

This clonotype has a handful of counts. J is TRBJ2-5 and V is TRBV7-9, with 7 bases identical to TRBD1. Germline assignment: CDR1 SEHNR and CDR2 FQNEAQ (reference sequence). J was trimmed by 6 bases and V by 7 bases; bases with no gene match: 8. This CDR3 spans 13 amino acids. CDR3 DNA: TGTGCCAGCATGATACAGGGGTGGCAGACCCAGTACTTC. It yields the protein CASMIQGWQTQYF.

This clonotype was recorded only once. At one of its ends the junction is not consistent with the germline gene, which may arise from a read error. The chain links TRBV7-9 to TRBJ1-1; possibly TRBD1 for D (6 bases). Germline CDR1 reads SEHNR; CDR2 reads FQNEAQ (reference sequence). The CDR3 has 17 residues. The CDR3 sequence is CASNLTAGVIMNTEAFF. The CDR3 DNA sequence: TGTGCCAGCAACTTAACGGCAGGGGTAATCATGAACACTGAAGCTTTCTTT.

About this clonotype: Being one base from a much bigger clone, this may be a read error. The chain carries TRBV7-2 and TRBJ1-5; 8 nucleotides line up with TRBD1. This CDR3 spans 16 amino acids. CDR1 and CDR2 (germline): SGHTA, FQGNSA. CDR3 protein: CAGSYSSTGALRSQHF. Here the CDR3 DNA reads TGTGCCGGCAGCTACTCTTCGACAGGGGCCTTACGGTCCCAGCATTTT.

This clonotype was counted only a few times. The DNA for the CDR3 is TGCGCCAGCAGCCAAGGACAGGGCACGGGAACTGAAGCTTTCTTT. Protein sequence: CASSQGQGTGTEAFF. The chain links TRBV4-3 to TRBJ1-1; 7 nucleotides line up with TRBD1. The CDR3 runs to 15 residues. Per the germline V gene, CDR1 is LGHNA and CDR2 is YSLEER. V gave up 1 base and J gave up 5 bases; unmatched junction bases: 7.

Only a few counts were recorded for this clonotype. The CDR3 sequence is CASSTGYQPQHF. For the CDR3, the DNA is TGTGCCAGTAGCACAGGATATCAGCCCCAGCATTTT. The rearrangement links TRBV19 to TRBJ1-5; D possibly corresponds to TRBD1 (5 bases). Trimming removed 6 bases at V and 5 bases at J, with 8 bases between. This CDR3 contains 12 residues. CDR1 and CDR2 from the germline V gene are LNHDA and SQIVND (reference sequence).

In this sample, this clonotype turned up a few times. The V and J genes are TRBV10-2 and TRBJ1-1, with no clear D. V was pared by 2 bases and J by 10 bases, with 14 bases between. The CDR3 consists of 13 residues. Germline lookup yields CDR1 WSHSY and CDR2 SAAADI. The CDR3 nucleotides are TGCGCCAGCAGTGAGCAAGCGACGGGGAGAGCTTTCTTT. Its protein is CASSEQATGRAFF.

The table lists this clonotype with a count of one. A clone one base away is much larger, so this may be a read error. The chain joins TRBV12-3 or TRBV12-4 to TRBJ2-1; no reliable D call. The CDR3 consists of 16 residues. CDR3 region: CASSFSLGVSHNEQSF. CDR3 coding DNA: TGTGCCAGCAGTTTCTCTTTGGGTGTGTCCCACAATGAGCAGTCCTTC.